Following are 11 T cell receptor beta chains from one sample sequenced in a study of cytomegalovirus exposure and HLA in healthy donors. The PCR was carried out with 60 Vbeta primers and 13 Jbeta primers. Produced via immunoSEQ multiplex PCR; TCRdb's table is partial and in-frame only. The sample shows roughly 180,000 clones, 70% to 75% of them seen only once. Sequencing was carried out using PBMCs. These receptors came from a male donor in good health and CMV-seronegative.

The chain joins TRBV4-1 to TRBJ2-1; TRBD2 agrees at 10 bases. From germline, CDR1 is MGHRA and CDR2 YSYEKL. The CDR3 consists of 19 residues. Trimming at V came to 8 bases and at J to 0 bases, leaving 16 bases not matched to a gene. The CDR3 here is CASARVGLAVISSYNEQFF. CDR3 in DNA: TGCGCCAGCGCTAGGGTTGGACTAGCGGTAATTAGCTCCTACAATGAGCAGTTCTTC.

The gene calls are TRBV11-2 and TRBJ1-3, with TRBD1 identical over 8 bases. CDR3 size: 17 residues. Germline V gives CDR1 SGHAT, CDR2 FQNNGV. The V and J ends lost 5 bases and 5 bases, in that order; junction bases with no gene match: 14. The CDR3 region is CASSPIGTGRSRNTIYF. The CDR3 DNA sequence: TGTGCCAGCAGCCCAATCGGGACAGGACGGTCGAGAAACACCATATATTTT.

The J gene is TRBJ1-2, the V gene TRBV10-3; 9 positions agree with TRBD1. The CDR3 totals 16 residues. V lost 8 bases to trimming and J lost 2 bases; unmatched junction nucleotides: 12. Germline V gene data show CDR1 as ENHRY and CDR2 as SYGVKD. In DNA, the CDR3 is TGTGCCATCTCCCTAGGACAGGGGACTTCCAACTATGGCTACACCTTC. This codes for CAISLGQGTSNYGYTF.

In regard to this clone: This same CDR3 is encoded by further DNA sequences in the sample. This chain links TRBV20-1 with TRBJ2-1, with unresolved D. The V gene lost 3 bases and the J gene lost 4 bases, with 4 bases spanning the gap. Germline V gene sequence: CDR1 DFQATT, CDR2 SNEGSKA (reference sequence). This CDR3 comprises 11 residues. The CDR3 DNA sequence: TGCAGTGCTAGTCCGTACAATGAGCAGTTCTTC. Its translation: CSASPYNEQFF.

The CDR3 DNA follows: TGTGCCAGCACCCCTGAGGGGGCGCGGACTGAAGCTTTCTTT. It encodes CASTPEGARTEAFF. V usage is TRBV6-5 and J usage is TRBJ1-1, with 7 bases identical to TRBD1. The ends lost 7 bases at V and 5 bases at J; junction bases unmatched: 10. The CDR3 has 14 amino acids. CDR1 MNHEY and CDR2 SVGAGI come from the germline V gene.

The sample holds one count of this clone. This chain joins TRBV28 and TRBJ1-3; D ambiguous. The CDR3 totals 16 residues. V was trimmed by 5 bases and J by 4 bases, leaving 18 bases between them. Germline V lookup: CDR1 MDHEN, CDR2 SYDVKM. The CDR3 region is CASSHRFPRRGNTIYF. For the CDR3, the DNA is TGTGCCAGCAGTCATAGATTTCCCCGGAGGGGAAACACCATATATTTT.

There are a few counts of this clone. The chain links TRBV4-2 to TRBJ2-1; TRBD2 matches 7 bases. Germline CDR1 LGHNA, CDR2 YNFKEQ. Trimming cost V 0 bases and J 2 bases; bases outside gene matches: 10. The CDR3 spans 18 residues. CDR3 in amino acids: CASSQDLGSGEPYNEQFF. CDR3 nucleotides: TGTGCCAGCAGCCAAGATCTTGGGAGCGGGGAACCCTACAATGAGCAGTTCTTC.

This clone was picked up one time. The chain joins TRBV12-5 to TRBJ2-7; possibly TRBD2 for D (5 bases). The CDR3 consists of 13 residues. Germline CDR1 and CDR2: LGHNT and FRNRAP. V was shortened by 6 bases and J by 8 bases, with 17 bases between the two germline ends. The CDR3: CASGQDTRYQQYF. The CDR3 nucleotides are TGTGCTAGTGGCCAGGATACTAGATATCAGCAGTACTTC.

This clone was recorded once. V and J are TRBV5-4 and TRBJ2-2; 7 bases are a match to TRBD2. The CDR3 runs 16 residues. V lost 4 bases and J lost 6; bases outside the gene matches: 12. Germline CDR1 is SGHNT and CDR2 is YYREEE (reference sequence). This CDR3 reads CASSLLTSPKSGELFF. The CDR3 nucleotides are TGTGCCAGCAGCCTCTTGACTAGCCCGAAGTCCGGGGAGCTGTTTTTT.

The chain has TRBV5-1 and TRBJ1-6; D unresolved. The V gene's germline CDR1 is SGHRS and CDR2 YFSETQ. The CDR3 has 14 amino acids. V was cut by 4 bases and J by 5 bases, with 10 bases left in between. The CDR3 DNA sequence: TGCGCCAGCAGCCCCCAGAGGAATAATTCACCCCTCCACTTT. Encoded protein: CASSPQRNNSPLHF.

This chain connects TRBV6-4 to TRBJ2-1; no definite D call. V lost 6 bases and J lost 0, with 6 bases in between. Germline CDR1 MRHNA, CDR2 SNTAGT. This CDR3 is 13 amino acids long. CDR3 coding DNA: TGTGCCAGCAGCCGGTACTCCTACAATGAGCAGTTCTTC. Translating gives CASSRYSYNEQFF.